What follows are 21 T cell receptor beta chains derived from one specimen sequenced in a study of shared clonotypes between healthy human individuals. Sequenced by immunoSEQ multiplex PCR; TCRdb stores in-frame clones only, minus some. The top ten hold over 1.3% of the sample, which has 950,000 to 1,100,000 clones, about 75% seen once. Sequencing was carried out using memory CD4+ T cells sorted from blood. Subset noted: CD45RA-negative fraction. Receptor source: a man between 18 and 35 years old in good health.

The chain is built from TRBV28 and TRBJ2-5; 14 bases line up with TRBD2. The CDR3 loop spans 14 amino acids. V shed 7 bases, J shed 4 bases, and the junction held 2 bases outside the gene matches. Germline CDR1 reads MDHEN; CDR2 reads SYDVKM. The CDR3 here is CASTTSGGGETQYF. CDR3 DNA sequence: TGTGCCAGCACGACTAGCGGGGGGGGAGAGACCCAGTACTTC.

A few counts support this clone. V is TRBV5-6 and J is TRBJ1-2, with D possibly TRBD1 on 6 matching bases. V dropped 3 bases and J dropped 4 bases, with 19 bases sitting between them. Germline V gene lookup returns CDR1 SGHDT and CDR2 YYEEEE. CDR3 length: 16 amino acids. CDR3 sequence (DNA): TGTGCCAGCAGCTCGCGCTGGATGGACAGCCTCTATGGCTACACCTTC. Translation gives CASSSRWMDSLYGYTF.

This clone occurred once. This chain connects TRBV4-1 to TRBJ1-5; the match to TRBD1 covers 7 bases. This CDR3 has 19 residues. Germline trimming cut 2 bases from V and 1 base from J; bases unmatched to any gene: 14. Looked up from germline, CDR1 is MGHRA and CDR2 is YSYEKL. This CDR3 is CASSQKAIGGGGSNQPQHF. CDR3 nucleotides: TGCGCCAGCAGCCAAAAGGCGATAGGAGGGGGCGGCAGCAATCAGCCCCAGCATTTT.

Remarks on this clone: Other DNA sequences in this sample translate to the same CDR3. This chain connects TRBV6-1 to TRBJ2-2; possibly TRBD2 for D (6 bases). Trimming pared 6 bases from V and 2 bases from J, leaving 10 bases between. The V gene's germline CDR1 is MNHNS and CDR2 SASEGT. The CDR3 runs to 14 residues. CDR3 region: CASRRDSNTGELFF. The DNA for the CDR3 is TGTGCCAGCAGGCGGGACTCCAACACCGGGGAGCTGTTTTTT.

Turning to this clone: A read error may produce the germline difference seen at one junction end. This CDR3 is CASNLSDAGELFF. The DNA for the CDR3 is TGTGCTAGCAACTTGAGCGATGCCGGGGAGCTGTTTTTT. The chain has TRBV7-7 and TRBJ2-2; D gene uncertain. The CDR3 runs to 13 residues. Germline V gives CDR1 SSHAT, CDR2 FNYEAQ (reference sequence). Looking up the rest from reference TRBV7-7 and TRBJ2-2 gives the full variable domain: GAGVSQSPRYKVTKRGQDVTLRCDPISSHATLYWYQQALGQGPEFLTYFNYEAQPDKSGLPSDRFSAERPEGSISTLTIQRTEQRDSAMYRCASNLSDAGELFFGEGSRLTVL.

This chain joins TRBV10-3 and TRBJ1-1, with a tentative D call TRBD1 (6 bases). V lost 7 bases and J 3 bases, leaving 15 bases between the germline ends. This CDR3 has 14 amino acids. Per germline, CDR1 ENHRY and CDR2 SYGVKD. The CDR3 DNA follows: TGTGCCATCACACCGAACAGGGAGGACACTGAAGCTTTCTTT. Encoded protein: CAITPNREDTEAFF.

The J gene is TRBJ2-3, the V gene TRBV30; the D gene is possibly TRBD1 (5 bases). V dropped 5 bases and J dropped 3 bases, with 15 bases sitting between them. CDR3 length: 14 amino acids. From germline, CDR1 is GTSNPN and CDR2 SVGIG (reference sequence). DNA for the CDR3: TGTGCCTGGTTTGGGGCAGGTCAAACAGATACGCAGTATTTT. Translated, it gives CAWFGAGQTDTQYF.

This chain connects TRBV5-8 to TRBJ1-5; unclear D gene. Trimming took off 4 bases at V and 6 bases at J, with 5 bases between the two ends. The V gene's germline CDR1 is SGHTS and CDR2 YDEGEE. The CDR3 contains 11 residues. This chain's CDR3 is CASSPTQPQHF. The CDR3 DNA reads TGTGCCAGCAGCCCAACTCAGCCCCAGCATTTT. Drawing the rest from reference TRBV5-8 and TRBJ1-5, the complete variable domain is EAGVTQSPTHLIKTRGQQATLRCSPISGHTSVYWYQQALGLGLQFLLWYDEGEERNRGNFPPRFSGRQFPNYSSELNVNALELEDSALYLCASSPTQPQHFGDGTRLSIL.

The rearrangement joins TRBV6-6 to TRBJ1-5; D gene ambiguous. In germline, CDR1 is MNHNY, CDR2 SVGAGI (reference sequence). CDR3 length: 14 amino acids. V lost 6 bases and J 9 bases, leaving 18 bases between the germline ends. The CDR3 is CASRTPPGEGPQHF. CDR3 DNA sequence: TGTGCCAGCAGAACCCCCCCGGGTGAAGGGCCCCAGCATTTT.

In its sample, this clone was seen once. The CDR3 is CASSQVLFSYNEQFF. CDR3 in DNA: TGTGCCAGCAGCCAAGTGCTCTTCTCCTACAATGAGCAGTTCTTC. The genes are TRBV14 and TRBJ2-1; the D is unclear. Trimming shortened V by 1 base and J by 0 bases, and 7 bases separated the two germline ends. This CDR3 is 15 amino acids long. Germline assignment: CDR1 SGHDN and CDR2 FVKESK. The full variable domain, with the rest looked up from reference TRBV14 and TRBJ2-1, is EAGVTQFPSHSVIEKGQTVTLRCDPISGHDNLYWYRRVMGKEIKFLLHFVKESKQDESGMPNNRFLAERTGGTYSTLKVQPAELEDSGVYFCASSQVLFSYNEQFFGPGTRLTVL.

This chain connects TRBV28 to TRBJ1-1, with 9 bases that match TRBD1. The germline V gene has CDR1 MDHEN and CDR2 SYDVKM. The ends lost 4 bases at V and 7 bases at J; junction bases unmatched: 7. CDR3 length: 14 amino acids. The DNA of the CDR3 is TGTGCCAGCAGTTCACCAAACAGGGGGCTTGAAGCTTTCTTT. This gives the protein CASSSPNRGLEAFF.

This chain links TRBV19 with TRBJ1-5; D is unresolved. Per the germline V gene, CDR1 is LNHDA and CDR2 is SQIVND (reference sequence). Between the trimmed V and J ends, which lost 1 base and 0 bases, there was a span of 10 bases. This CDR3 contains 16 residues. CDR3 bases: TGTGCCAGTAGTATAGTCTATGGGTTTAGCAATCAGCCCCAGCATTTT. Encoded protein: CASSIVYGFSNQPQHF.

The chain carries TRBV19 and TRBJ2-3; 7 bases align to TRBD1. The length of the CDR3 is 15 residues. The V and J ends lost 6 bases and 2 bases, in that order; junction bases with no gene match: 8. The germline gives CDR1 LNHDA, CDR2 SQIVND (reference sequence). For the CDR3, the DNA is TGTGCCAGTAGAGGGACAGCGGCTAACACAGATACGCAGTATTTT. Protein product: CASRGTAANTDTQYF.

The chain employs TRBV5-4 and TRBJ2-5; either TRBD1 or TRBD2 may fit D (5 bases each). V shed 2 bases and J shed 5 bases, with 10 bases lying between them. CDR1 and CDR2 from the germline V gene are SGHNT and YYREEE (reference sequence). This CDR3 comprises 13 residues. The CDR3 sequence: CASSLYGAETQYF. For the CDR3, the DNA is TGTGCCAGCAGCTTATACGGGGCGGAGACCCAGTACTTC.

This clone showed up many times. The CDR3 bases are TGTGCCAGCAGTGAAGTTAGGGGGGGCGGTGATCAGCCCCAGCATTTT. The encoded protein is CASSEVRGGGDQPQHF. V is TRBV6-1 and J is TRBJ1-5, with a tentative D call TRBD1 (6 bases). V lost 1 base, J lost 5 bases, and 15 bases lay in between. Germline CDR1 reads MNHNS; CDR2 reads SASEGT. The CDR3 is 16 amino acids.

The genes are TRBV29-1 and TRBJ2-1; D might be TRBD2 (6 bases). The CDR3 is made up of 11 amino acids. Germline V gives CDR1 SQVTM, CDR2 ANQGSEA. V lost 8 bases to trimming and J lost 5 bases, with 10 bases between them. The CDR3 here is CSLGLHNEQFF. In DNA form, the CDR3 reads TGCAGCTTGGGACTCCACAATGAGCAGTTCTTC.

The chain carries TRBV28 and TRBJ2-4; D is uncertain. Per the germline V gene, CDR1 is MDHEN and CDR2 is SYDVKM. V dropped 4 bases and J dropped 1 base, with 14 bases sitting between them. The CDR3 contains 16 residues. The CDR3, as DNA: TGTGCCAGCAGTTCTGGTGGGCGGTGGGCCAAAAACATTCAGTACTTC. This encodes CASSSGGRWAKNIQYF.

V usage is TRBV7-2 and J usage is TRBJ2-3; weak D call: TRBD1 (5 bases). The V and J ends lost 5 bases and 1 base respectively, with 19 bases between them. The CDR3 runs 17 residues. Germline lookup yields CDR1 SGHTA and CDR2 FQGNSA. CDR3 residues: CASSQTGRGAGTDTQYF. CDR3 bases: TGTGCCAGCAGCCAAACAGGCCGTGGCGCAGGCACAGATACGCAGTATTTT. Drawing the rest from reference TRBV7-2 and TRBJ2-3, the complete variable domain is GAGVSQSPSNKVTEKGKDVELRCDPISGHTALYWYRQSLGQGLEFLIYFQGNSAPDKSGLPSDRFSAERTGGSVSTLTIQRTQQEDSAVYLCASSQTGRGAGTDTQYFGPGTRLTVL.

The chain has TRBV27 and TRBJ2-7; TRBD1 agrees at 7 bases. CDR1 and CDR2 (germline): MNHEY, SMNVEV (reference sequence). CDR3 size: 14 residues. The junction had 5 bases not matched to a gene; V was cut back by 2 bases and J by 4 bases. CDR3 nucleotides: TGTGCCAGCAGTTTACAAGGGGGCAAGTACGAGCAGTACTTC. This translates into CASSLQGGKYEQYF.

This chain joins TRBV5-1 and TRBJ2-2; D is unresolved. The CDR3 is made up of 16 amino acids. Trimming pared 0 bases from V and 3 bases from J, leaving 12 bases between. The germline V gene encodes CDR1 SGHRS and CDR2 YFSETQ. Here the CDR3 DNA reads TGCGCCAGCAGCTTGGGTCAAACGGTTGACACCGGGGAGCTGTTTTTT. This codes for CASSLGQTVDTGELFF.

The V and J genes are TRBV28 and TRBJ2-6; D gene ambiguous. V was clipped by 5 bases and J by 5 bases, with 19 bases between them. In germline, CDR1 is MDHEN, CDR2 SYDVKM. The CDR3 covers 17 residues. CDR3 sequence: CASSTGLTQSRANVLTF. The CDR3 nucleotides read TGTGCCAGCAGTACGGGTTTGACACAAAGTCGGGCCAACGTCCTGACTTTC. Looking up the rest from reference TRBV28 and TRBJ2-6 gives the full variable domain: DVKVTQSSRYLVKRTGEKVFLECVQDMDHENMFWYRQDPGLGLRLIYFSYDVKMKEKGDIPEGYSVSREKKERFSLILESASTNQTSMYLCASSTGLTQSRANVLTFGAGSRLTVL.